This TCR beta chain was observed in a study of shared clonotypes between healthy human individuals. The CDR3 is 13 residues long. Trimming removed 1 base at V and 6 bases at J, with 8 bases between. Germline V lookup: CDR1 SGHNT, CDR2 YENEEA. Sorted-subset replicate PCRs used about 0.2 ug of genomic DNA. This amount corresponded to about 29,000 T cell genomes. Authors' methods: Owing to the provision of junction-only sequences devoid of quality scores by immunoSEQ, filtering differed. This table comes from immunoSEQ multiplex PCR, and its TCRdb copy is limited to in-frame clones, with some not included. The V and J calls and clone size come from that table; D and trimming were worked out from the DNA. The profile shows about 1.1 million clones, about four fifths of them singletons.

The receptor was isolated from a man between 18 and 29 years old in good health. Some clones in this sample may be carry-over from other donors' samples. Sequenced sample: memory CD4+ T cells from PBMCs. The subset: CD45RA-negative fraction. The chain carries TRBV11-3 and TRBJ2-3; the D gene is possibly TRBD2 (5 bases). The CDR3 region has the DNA TGTGCCAGCAGCTTAGGCGTAGCGGATACGCAGTATTTT. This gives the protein CASSLGVADTQYF. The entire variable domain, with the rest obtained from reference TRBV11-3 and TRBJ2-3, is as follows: EAGVVQSPRYKIIEKKQPVAFWCNPISGHNTLYWYLQNLGQGPELLIRYENEEAVDDSQLPKDRFSAERLKGVDSTLKIQPAELGDSAVYLCASSLGVADTQYFGPGTRLTVL.